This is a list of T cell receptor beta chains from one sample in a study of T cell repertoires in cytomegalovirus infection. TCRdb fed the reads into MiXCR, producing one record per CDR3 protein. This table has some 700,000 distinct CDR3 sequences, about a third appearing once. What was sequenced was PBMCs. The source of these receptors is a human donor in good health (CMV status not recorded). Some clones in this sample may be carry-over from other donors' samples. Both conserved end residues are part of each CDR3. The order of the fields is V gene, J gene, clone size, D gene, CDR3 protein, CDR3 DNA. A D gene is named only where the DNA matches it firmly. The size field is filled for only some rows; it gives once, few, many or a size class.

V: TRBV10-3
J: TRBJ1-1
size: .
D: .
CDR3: CDIRGMDRANTEAFF
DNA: TGTGACATCAGGGGCATGGACAGAGCTAACACTGAAGCTTTCTTT

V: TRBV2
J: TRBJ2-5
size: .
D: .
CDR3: CASSVGQYQETQYF
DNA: TGTGCCAGCAGTGTAGGACAGTACCAAGAGACCCAGTACTTC

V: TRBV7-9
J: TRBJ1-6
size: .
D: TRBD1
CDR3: CASSLGDSSSPLHF
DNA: TGTGCCAGCAGCTTAGGGGACAGTAGCTCACCCCTCCACTTT

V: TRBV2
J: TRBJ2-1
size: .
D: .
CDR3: CGLGSYNEQFF
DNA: TGTGGCCTCGGGTCCTACAATGAGCAGTTCTTC

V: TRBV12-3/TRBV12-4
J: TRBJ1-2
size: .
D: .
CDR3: CASSLLPGPRNGYTF
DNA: TGTGCCAGCAGCCTTTTGCCGGGACCGCGGAATGGCTACACCTTC

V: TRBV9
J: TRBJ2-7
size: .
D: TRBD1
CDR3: CASSGTDDPLDEQYF
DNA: TGTGCCAGCTCCGGGACAGATGACCCGTTGGACGAGCAGTACTTC

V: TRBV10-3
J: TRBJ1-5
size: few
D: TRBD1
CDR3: CAIKRQGDNQPQHF
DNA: TGTGCCATCAAGCGACAGGGAGATAATCAGCCCCAGCATTTT

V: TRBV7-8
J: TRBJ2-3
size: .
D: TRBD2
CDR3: CASSLPYSGGAADTQYF
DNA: TGTGCCAGCAGCTTACCCTATAGCGGGGGGGCGGCAGATACGCAGTATTTT

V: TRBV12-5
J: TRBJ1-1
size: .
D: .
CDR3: CASGLNDWNRALNTEAFF
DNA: TGTGCTAGTGGTTTGAACGATTGGAACAGGGCCCTGAACACTGAAGCTTTCTTT

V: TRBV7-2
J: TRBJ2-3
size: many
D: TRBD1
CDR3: CASSITGAGGGVDTQYF
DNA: TGTGCCAGCAGTATTACGGGGGCAGGGGGCGGTGTAGATACGCAGTATTTT

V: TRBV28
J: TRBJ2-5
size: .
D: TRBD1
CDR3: CASSLRQGVKETQYF
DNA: TGTGCCAGCAGTTTACGACAGGGGGTTAAAGAGACCCAGTACTTC

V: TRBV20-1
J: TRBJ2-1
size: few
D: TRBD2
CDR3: CSAGRAISGNEQFF
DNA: TGCAGTGCCGGGAGGGCCATCTCGGGCAATGAGCAGTTCTTC

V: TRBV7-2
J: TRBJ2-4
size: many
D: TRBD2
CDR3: CASSLGSGRGGNIQYF
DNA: TGTGCCAGCAGCTTAGGTAGCGGGAGGGGTGGAAACATTCAGTACTTC

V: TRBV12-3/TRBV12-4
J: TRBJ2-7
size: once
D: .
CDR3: CASSLGSGFTYEQYF
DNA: TGTGCCAGCAGTTTAGGATCAGGGTTCACCTACGAGCAGTACTTC

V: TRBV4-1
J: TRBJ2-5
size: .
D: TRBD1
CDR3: CASSQERSGTGETQYF
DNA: TGCGCCAGCAGCCAAGAGCGGTCCGGGACAGGAGAGACCCAGTACTTC

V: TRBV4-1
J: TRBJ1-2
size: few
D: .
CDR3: CASSQAPGRGYTF
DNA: TGCGCCAGCAGCCAAGCCCCAGGGCGGGGCTACACCTTC

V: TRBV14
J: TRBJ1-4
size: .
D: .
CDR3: CASSQSWEEGEKLFF
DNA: TGTGCCAGCAGCCAAAGTTGGGAGGAGGGTGAAAAACTGTTTTTT

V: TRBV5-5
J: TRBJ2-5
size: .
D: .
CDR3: CASSLRGVDGETQYF
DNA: TGTGCCAGCAGCCTTCGGGGCGTTGACGGGGAGACCCAGTACTTC

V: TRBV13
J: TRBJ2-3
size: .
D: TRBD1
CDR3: CASSTWIPGGGNTDTQYF
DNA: TGTGCCAGCAGCACCTGGATCCCAGGGGGTGGTAACACAGATACGCAGTATTTT

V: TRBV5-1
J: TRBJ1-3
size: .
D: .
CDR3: CASSFKTGGSGNTIYF
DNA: TGCGCCAGCAGCTTCAAGACAGGAGGTTCTGGAAACACCATATATTTT

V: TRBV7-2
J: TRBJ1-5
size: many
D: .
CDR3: CASSPYNQPQHF
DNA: TGTGCCAGCAGCCCTTACAATCAGCCCCAGCATTTT

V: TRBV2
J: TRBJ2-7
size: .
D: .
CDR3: CASSEYIQPGEQYF
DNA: TGTGCCAGCAGTGAATACATTCAACCGGGGGAGCAGTACTTC

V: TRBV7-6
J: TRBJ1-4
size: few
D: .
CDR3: CASSFPSTAYNEKLFF
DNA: TGTGCCAGCAGCTTTCCCTCGACAGCATATAATGAAAAACTGTTTTTT

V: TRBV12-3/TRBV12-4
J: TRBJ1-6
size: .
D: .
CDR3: CASSLGGVPSYNSPLHF
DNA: TGTGCCAGCAGTTTAGGAGGGGTCCCCTCCTATAATTCACCCCTCCACTTT

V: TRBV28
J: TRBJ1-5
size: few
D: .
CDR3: CASRSLRGSNQPQHF
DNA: TGTGCCAGCAGATCTCTCAGGGGAAGCAATCAGCCCCAGCATTTT

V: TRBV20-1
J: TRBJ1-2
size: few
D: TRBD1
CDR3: CSVTRPGQGRGGYTF
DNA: TGCAGTGTCACAAGACCGGGACAGGGAAGGGGTGGCTACACCTTC

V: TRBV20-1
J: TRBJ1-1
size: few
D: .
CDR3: CSAFKGSPNAEAFF
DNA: TGCAGTGCCTTCAAGGGGAGCCCGAACGCTGAAGCTTTCTTT

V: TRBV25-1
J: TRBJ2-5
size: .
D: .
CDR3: CASSEFGGAYTQYF
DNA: TGTGCCAGCAGTGAATTCGGGGGCGCGTATACCCAGTACTTC

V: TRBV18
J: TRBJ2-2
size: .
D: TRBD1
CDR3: CASSSGTGTPTGELFF
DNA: TGTGCCAGCTCATCCGGGACAGGGACACCCACCGGGGAGCTGTTTTTT

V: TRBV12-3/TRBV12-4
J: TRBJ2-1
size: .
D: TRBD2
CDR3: CASSFSGGGGFF
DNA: TGTGCCAGCAGCTTTAGCGGGGGGGGAGGGTTCTTC

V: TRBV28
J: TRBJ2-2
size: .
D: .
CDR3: CSSSFTGRRAGELFF
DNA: TGTTCCAGCAGTTTCACAGGGAGACGAGCCGGGGAGCTTTTTTTT

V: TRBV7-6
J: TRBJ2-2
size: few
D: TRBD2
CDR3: CASSNPKWTSGNTGELFF
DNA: TGTGCCAGCAGCAACCCAAAATGGACTAGCGGGAACACCGGGGAGCTGTTTTTT

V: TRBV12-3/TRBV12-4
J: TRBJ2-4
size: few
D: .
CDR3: CASSGQFHIQYF
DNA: TGTGCCAGCAGTGGACAGTTTCACATTCAGTACTTC

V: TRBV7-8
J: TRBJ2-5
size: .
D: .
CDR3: CASSLMRGSQETQYF
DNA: TGTGCCAGCAGCTTAATGCGGGGTTCACAAGAGACCCAGTACTTC

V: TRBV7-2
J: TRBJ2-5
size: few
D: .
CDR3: CASSANSGVETQYF
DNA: TGTGCCAGCAGCGCCAACTCAGGGGTAGAGACCCAGTACTTC

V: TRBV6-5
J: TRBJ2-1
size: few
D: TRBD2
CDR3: CASRPASGGGRHEQFF
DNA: TGTGCCAGCAGGCCCGCCTCGGGCGGGGGGCGGCATGAGCAGTTCTTC

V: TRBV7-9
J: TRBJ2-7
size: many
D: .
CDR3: CASSSQGYEQYF
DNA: TGTGCCAGCAGCTCCCAGGGCTACGAGCAGTACTTC

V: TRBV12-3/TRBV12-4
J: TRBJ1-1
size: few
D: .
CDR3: CASSSSGWDTEAFF
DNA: TGTGCCAGCAGTTCTTCCGGGTGGGATACTGAAGCTTTCTTT

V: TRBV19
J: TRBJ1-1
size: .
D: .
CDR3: CASSITPMNTEAFF
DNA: TGTGCCAGTAGTATTACCCCAATGAACACTGAAGCTTTCTTT

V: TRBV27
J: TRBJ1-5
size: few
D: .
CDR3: CASGSGRTQPQHF
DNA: TGTGCCAGCGGGTCGGGTAGGACTCAGCCCCAGCATTTT

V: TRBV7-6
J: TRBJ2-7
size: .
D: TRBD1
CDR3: CASSSEQGQGSYEQYF
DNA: TGTGCCAGCAGCTCGGAACAAGGACAGGGATCCTACGAGCAGTACTTC

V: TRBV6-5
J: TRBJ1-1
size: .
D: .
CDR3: CASIPRWANTEAFF
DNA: TGTGCCAGCATCCCCCGTTGGGCCAACACTGAAGCTTTCTTT

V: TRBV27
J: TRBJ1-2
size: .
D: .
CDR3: CASRPVRDDAYGYTF
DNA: TGTGCCAGCAGACCGGTCCGGGACGACGCCTATGGCTACACCTTC

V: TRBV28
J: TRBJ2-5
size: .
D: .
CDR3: CATRTAETQYF
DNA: TGTGCCACCAGAACCGCGGAGACCCAGTACTTC

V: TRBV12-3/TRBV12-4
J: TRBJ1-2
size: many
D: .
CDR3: CASSLGGNYGYTF
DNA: TGTGCCAGCAGCTTAGGCGGTAACTATGGCTACACCTTC

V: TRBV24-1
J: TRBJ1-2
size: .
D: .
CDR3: CATSAMGGLGYTF
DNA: TGTGCCACCAGTGCCATGGGGGGACTTGGCTACACCTTC

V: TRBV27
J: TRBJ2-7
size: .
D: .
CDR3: CASSSTGWYEQYF
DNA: TGTGCCAGCAGTTCAACAGGGTGGTACGAGCAGTACTTC

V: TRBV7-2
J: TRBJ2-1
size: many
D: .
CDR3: CASSFPLSPQGEQFF
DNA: TGTGCCAGCAGCTTTCCCTTATCACCCCAAGGTGAGCAGTTCTTC